This entry concerns a single T cell receptor (beta chain). This sample was taken from a study of T cell changes during pregnancy in multiple sclerosis. Repertoires were generated with immunoSEQ multiplex PCR, while TCRdb's copy carries only in-frame clones and drops some. The table shows 95,000 to 100,000 clones, with 91% occurring only once. Germline lookup yields CDR1 MNHNS and CDR2 SASEGT. This CDR3 spans 12 amino acids. Germline trimming cut 10 bases from V and 9 bases from J; bases unmatched to any gene: 10. This specimen was peripheral blood, taken in the second trimester of pregnancy. This clonotype was obtained from a female donor with multiple sclerosis, enrolled in a pregnancy study. The rearrangement uses TRBV6-1 and TRBJ2-5; 8 nucleotides agree with TRBD2. The CDR3: CAIRGNGGAQYF. CDR3 DNA sequence: TGTGCCATACGGGGCAACGGGGGGGCCCAGTACTTC.